Below, one T cell receptor beta chain is given with its context. This entry comes from a study of human T cells and chemical hapten exposure. TCRdb recomputed calls from the RACE reads with MiXCR, one row per CDR3 protein. The profile shows 75,000 to 100,000 distinct CDR3 sequences, about an eighth of them singletons. The CDR3 covers 13 residues. CDR1 is SGHRS, CDR2 YFSETQ, per germline. V dropped 0 bases and J dropped 2 bases, with 6 bases sitting between them. Noted time point: patch test 1, 2 weeks after DPC sensitization. Described treatment: therapeutic diphenylcyclopropenone sensitization with weekly scalp DPC.

The sequence was collected from a woman between 40 and 55 years old with alopecia areata. Some clones in this sample may be carry-over from other donors' samples. Sequenced here: whole blood, sampled in connection with sensitization to the hapten diphenylcyclopropenone (DPC). This chain links TRBV5-1 with TRBJ2-7; D remains ambiguous. For the CDR3, the DNA is TGCGCCAGCAGCTTGGAACTGACCTACGAGCAGTACTTC. It translates to CASSLELTYEQYF. Together with reference TRBV5-1 and TRBJ2-7, the CDR3 gives the full variable domain: KAGVTQTPRYLIKTRGQQVTLSCSPISGHRSVSWYQQTPGQGLQFLFEYFSETQRNKGNFPGRFSGRQFSNSRSEMNVSTLELGDSALYLCASSLELTYEQYFGPGTRLTVT.